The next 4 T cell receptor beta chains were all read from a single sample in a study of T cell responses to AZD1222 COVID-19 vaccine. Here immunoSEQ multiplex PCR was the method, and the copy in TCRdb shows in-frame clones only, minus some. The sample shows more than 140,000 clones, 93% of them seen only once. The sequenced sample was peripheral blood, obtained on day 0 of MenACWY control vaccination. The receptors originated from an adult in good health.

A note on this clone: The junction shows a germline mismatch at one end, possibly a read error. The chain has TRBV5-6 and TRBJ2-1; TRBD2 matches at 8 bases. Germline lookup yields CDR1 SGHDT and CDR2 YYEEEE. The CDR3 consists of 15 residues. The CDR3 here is CASSLGASGLQMQIF. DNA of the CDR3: TGTGCCAGCAGCTTGGGGGCTAGCGGGCTACAAATGCAGATCTTC.

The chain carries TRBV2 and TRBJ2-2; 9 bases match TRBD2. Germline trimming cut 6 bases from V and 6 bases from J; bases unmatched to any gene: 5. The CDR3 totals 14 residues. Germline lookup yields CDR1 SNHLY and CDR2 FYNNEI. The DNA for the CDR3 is TGTGCCAGCAGATCTAGCGGGACCGCCGGGGAGCTGTTTTTT. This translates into CASRSSGTAGELFF. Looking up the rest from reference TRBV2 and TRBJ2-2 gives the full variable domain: EPEVTQTPSHQVTQMGQEVILRCVPISNHLYFYWYRQILGQKVEFLVSFYNNEISEKSEIFDDQFSVERPDGSNFTLKIRSTKLEDSAMYFCASRSSGTAGELFFGEGSRLTVL.

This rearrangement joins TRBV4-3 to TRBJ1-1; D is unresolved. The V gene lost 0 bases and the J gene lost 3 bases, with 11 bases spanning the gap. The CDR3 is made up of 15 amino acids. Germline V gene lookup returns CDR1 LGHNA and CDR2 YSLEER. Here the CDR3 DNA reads TGCGCCAGCAGCCAAGATGGGAGCTTCGACACTGAAGCTTTCTTT. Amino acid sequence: CASSQDGSFDTEAFF.

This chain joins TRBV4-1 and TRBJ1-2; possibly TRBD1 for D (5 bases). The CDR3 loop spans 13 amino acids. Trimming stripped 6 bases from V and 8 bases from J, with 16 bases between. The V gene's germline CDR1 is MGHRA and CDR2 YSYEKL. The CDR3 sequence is CASRTAQAQGYTF. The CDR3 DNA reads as TGCGCCAGCAGAACGGCACAGGCGCAGGGCTACACCTTC.